The entry below gives a single T cell receptor beta chain sequence along with its context. This specimen includes other DNA sequences encoding the same CDR3. These data come from a study of T cell changes during pregnancy in multiple sclerosis. Assay: immunoSEQ multiplex PCR; the TCRdb copy retains only in-frame clones and omits some. The sample records roughly 39,000 clones, roughly 90% being singletons. The sequence was obtained from a female donor with multiple sclerosis, enrolled in a pregnancy study. Source material: PBMCs (not recorded whether the cells were cultured).

CDR3 sequence: CASSSGRADTQYF. CDR3 nucleotide sequence: TGTGCCAGCAGTAGCGGGAGGGCAGATACGCAGTATTTT. The chain has TRBV25-1 and TRBJ2-3, with TRBD2 identical over 10 bases. The CDR3 runs 13 residues. V was pared by 5 bases and J by 4 bases, with 0 bases of the junction left unmatched. CDR1 MGHDK and CDR2 SYGVNS come from the germline V gene.